This T cell receptor beta chain was sequenced during a study of beta chain features in type 1 diabetes. Overall study findings and caveats: The naive, central memory and Treg TCRB repertoires looked more alike in patients than they did in healthy donors. Moderate yet significant TCRB CDR3 shortening was seen in Type 1 diabetes patients in all four CD4+ subsets.

The V end was cut by 8 bases, the J end by 3 bases, with 8 bases between. This CDR3 contains 10 residues. Per the germline V gene, CDR1 is DFQATT and CDR2 is SNEGSKA (reference sequence). The whole isolated RNA underwent reverse transcription, so sequencing captured expressed TCRB transcripts. This table comes from immunoSEQ multiplex PCR, and its TCRdb copy is limited to in-frame clones, with some not included. The sample records 630,000 or so clones, over 12% being singletons. Remarks on this clone: Its antigen is currently unknown.

J is TRBJ2-7 and V is TRBV20-1; D remains unclear. Sequenced input: naive CD4+ T cells from blood. This receptor was taken from a young man with type 1 diabetes. The CDR3 nucleotides are TGCAGTTTTTTAATCTACGAGCAGTACTTC. It encodes CSFLIYEQYF.